This T cell receptor (beta chain) was captured by sequencing in a study of T cells in Graves' hyperthyroidism and ophthalmopathy. Active moderate-to-severe ophthalmopathy, Clinical Activity Score at least 3, NOSPECS at least 4, under 3 months' duration. V lost 6 bases and J 5 bases, leaving 14 bases between the germline ends. The CDR3 is 14 amino acids. Germline V gene data show CDR1 as MDHEN and CDR2 as SYDVKM. The source material, RNA transcripts, was used to amplify TCR beta CDR3 regions. Primed by the HTBI set, a first-round RT-PCR was run on the TCR CDR3. Each CDR3 protein gets one entry after TCRdb re-called the multiplex PCR reads with MiXCR. The sample includes 450,000 to 500,000 distinct CDR3 sequences, 22% of them seen just once. This clonotype has at least ten counts.

The chain recombines TRBV28 with TRBJ2-1, with D possibly being TRBD1 or TRBD2 (6 bases each). The receptor's source is a woman aged 70-85 years with Graves' ophthalmopathy. The sequenced material came from blood. The CDR3 protein is CASRPPGGHNEQFF. In DNA, the CDR3 is TGTGCCAGCAGACCTCCCGGGGGCCACAATGAGCAGTTCTTC.